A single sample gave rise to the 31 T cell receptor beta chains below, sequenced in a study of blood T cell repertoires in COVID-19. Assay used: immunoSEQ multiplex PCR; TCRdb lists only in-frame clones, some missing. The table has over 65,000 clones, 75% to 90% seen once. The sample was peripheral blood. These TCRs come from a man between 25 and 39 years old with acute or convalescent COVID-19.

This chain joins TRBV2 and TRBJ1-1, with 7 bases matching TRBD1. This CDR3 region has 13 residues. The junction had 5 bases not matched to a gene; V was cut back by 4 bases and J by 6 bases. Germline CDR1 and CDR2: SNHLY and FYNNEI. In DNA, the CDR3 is TGTGCCAGCAGTGCCAGACAGGGCTCTGAAGCTTTCTTT. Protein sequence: CASSARQGSEAFF.

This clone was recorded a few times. CDR3 residues: CASSATASGNTIYF. CDR3 nucleotide sequence: TGTGCCAGTAGTGCGACAGCCTCTGGAAACACCATATATTTT. The V and J genes are TRBV19 and TRBJ1-3, with D tentatively TRBD1 (5 bases). Germline lookup yields CDR1 LNHDA and CDR2 SQIVND (reference sequence). The V and J ends lost 5 bases and 0 bases respectively, with 8 bases between them. The CDR3 is 14 amino acids.

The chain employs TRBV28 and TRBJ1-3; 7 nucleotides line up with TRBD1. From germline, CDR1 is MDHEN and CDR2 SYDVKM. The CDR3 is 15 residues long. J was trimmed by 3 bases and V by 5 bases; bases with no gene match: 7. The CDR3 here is CASSQTGFNGNTIYF. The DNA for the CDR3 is TGTGCCAGCAGTCAGACAGGGTTTAATGGAAACACCATATATTTT. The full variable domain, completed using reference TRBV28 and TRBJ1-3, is DVKVTQSSRYLVKRTGEKVFLECVQDMDHENMFWYRQDPGLGLRLIYFSYDVKMKEKGDIPEGYSVSREKKERFSLILESASTNQTSMYLCASSQTGFNGNTIYFGEGSWLTVV.

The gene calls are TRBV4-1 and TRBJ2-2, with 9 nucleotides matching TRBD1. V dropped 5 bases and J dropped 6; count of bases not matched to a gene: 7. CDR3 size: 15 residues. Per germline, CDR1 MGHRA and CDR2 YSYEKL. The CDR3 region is CASSAGQGRAGELFF. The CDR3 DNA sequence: TGCGCCAGCAGCGCGGGACAGGGCAGAGCCGGGGAGCTGTTTTTT.

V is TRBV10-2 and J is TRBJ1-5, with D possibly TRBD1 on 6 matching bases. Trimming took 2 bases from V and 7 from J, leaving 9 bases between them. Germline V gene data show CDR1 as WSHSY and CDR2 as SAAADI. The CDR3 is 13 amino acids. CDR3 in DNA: TGCGCCAGCAGTGAGCAGGGGAGCCAGCCCCAGCATTTT. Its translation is CASSEQGSQPQHF.

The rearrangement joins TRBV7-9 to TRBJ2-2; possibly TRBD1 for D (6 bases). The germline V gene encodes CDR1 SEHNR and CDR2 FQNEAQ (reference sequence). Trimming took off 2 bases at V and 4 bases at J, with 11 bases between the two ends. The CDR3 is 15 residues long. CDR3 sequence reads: CASSLFQGTTGELFF. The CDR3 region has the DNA TGTGCCAGCAGCTTATTCCAGGGGACCACCGGGGAGCTGTTTTTT.

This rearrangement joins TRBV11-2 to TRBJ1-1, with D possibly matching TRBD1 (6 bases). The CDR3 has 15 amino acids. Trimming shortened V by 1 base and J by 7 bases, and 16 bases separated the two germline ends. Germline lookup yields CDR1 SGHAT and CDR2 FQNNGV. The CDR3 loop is CASSLVSGAGFEAFF. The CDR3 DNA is TGTGCCAGCAGCTTAGTATCAGGGGCCGGTTTTGAAGCTTTCTTT.

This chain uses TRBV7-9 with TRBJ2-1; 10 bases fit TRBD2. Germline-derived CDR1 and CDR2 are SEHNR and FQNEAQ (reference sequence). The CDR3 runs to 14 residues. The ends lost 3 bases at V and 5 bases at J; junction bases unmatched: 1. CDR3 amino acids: CASSFTSGNNEQFF. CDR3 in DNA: TGTGCCAGCAGCTTTACTAGCGGGAACAATGAGCAGTTCTTC.

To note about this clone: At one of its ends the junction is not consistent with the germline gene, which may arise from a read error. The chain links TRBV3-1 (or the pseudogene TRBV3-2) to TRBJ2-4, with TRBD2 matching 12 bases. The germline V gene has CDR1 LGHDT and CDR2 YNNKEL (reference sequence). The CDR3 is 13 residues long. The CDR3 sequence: CASSQGMRLAGVF. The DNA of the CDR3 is TGTGCCAGCAGCCAAGGGATGAGACTAGCGGGAGTCTTC.

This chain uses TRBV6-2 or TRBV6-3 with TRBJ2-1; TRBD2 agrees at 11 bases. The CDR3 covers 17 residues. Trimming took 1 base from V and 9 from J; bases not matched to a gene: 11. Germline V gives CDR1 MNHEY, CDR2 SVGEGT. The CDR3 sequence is CASSYYQLLAGGSEQFF. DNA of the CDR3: TGTGCCAGCAGTTACTATCAGTTGCTAGCGGGAGGTAGTGAGCAGTTCTTC.

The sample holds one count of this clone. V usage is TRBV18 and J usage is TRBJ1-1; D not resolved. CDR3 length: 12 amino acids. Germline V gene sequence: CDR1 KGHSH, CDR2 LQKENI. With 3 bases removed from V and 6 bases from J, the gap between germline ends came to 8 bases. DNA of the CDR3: TGTGCCAGCTCACCGGGGAGGTCTGAAGCTTTCTTT. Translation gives CASSPGRSEAFF.

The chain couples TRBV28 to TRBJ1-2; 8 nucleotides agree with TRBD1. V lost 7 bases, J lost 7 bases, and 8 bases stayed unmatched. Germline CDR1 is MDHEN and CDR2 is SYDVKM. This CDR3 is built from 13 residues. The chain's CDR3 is CASTLDRGRGYTF. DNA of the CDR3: TGTGCCAGCACCCTCGACAGGGGTCGTGGCTACACCTTC.

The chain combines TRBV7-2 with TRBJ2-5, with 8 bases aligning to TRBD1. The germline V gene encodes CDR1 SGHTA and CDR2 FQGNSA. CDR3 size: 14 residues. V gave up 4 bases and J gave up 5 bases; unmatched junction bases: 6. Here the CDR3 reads CASSSQGVGETQYF. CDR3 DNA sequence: TGTGCCAGCAGCTCACAGGGGGTGGGGGAGACCCAGTACTTC.

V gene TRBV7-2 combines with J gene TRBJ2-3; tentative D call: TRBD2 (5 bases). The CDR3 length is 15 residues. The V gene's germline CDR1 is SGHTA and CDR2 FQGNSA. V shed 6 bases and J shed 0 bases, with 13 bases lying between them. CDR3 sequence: CASRGAATSTDTQYF. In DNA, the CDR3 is TGTGCCAGCAGGGGAGCGGCTACTAGCACAGATACGCAGTATTTT.

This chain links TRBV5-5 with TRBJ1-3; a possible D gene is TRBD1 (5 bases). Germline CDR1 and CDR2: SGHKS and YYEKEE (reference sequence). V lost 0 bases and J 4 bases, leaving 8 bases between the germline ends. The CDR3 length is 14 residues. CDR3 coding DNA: TGTGCCAGCAGCTTGGGACAGCCAGGAAACACCATATATTTT. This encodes CASSLGQPGNTIYF.

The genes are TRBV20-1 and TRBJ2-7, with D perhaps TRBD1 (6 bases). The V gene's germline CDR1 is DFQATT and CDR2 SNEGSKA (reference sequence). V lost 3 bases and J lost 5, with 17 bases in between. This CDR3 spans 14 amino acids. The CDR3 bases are TGCAGTGCTAGTAGGGCAGGGGTGGTTAACGAGCAGTACTTC. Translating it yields CSASRAGVVNEQYF.

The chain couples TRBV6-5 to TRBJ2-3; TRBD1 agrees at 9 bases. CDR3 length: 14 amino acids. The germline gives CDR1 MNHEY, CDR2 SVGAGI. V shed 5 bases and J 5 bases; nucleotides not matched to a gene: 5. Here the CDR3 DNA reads TGTGCCAGCAGTCCGGACAGGGGAGAAGATACGCAGTATTTT. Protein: CASSPDRGEDTQYF.

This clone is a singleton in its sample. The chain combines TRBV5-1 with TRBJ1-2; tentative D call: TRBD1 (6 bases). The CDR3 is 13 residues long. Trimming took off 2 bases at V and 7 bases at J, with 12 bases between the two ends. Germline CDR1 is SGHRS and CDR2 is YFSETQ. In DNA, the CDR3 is TGCGCCAGCAGCTTAGGGACATTCGGTGGCTACACCTTC. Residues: CASSLGTFGGYTF.

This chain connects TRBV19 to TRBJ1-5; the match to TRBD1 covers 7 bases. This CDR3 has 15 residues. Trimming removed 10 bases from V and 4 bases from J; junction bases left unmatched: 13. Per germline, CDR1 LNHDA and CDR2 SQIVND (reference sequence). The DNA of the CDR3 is TGTGCCACCACCCCGGGACAGATAATTAATCAGCCCCAGCATTTT. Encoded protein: CATTPGQIINQPQHF.

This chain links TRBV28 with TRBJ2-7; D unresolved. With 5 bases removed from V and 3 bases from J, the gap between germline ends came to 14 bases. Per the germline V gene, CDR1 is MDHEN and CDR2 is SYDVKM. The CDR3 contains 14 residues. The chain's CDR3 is CASSLPNSLYEQYF. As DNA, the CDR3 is TGTGCCAGCAGTCTCCCGAACTCCCTCTACGAGCAGTACTTC.

The CDR3 loop is CASSELAGRTDTQYF. For the CDR3, the DNA is TGTGCCAGCAGTGAACTAGCGGGACGCACAGATACGCAGTATTTT. V is TRBV6-1 and J is TRBJ2-3; 9 bases are a match to TRBD2. V lost 2 bases to trimming and J lost 1 base; unmatched junction nucleotides: 1. This CDR3 region has 15 residues. CDR1 and CDR2 (germline): MNHNS, SASEGT.

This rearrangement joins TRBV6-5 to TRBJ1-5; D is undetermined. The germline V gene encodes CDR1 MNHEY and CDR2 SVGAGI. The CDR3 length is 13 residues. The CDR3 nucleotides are TGTGCTACCGACACCTACCAAAATCAGCCCCAGCATTTT. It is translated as CATDTYQNQPQHF.

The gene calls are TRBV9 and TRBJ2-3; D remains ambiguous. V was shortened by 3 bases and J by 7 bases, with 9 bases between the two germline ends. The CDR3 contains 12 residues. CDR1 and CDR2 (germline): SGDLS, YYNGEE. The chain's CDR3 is CASSAIANTQYF. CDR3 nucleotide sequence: TGTGCCAGCAGCGCGATAGCCAATACGCAGTATTTT.

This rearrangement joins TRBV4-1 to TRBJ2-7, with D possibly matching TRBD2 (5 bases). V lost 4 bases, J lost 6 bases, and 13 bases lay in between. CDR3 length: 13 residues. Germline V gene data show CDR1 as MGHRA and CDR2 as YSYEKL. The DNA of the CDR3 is TGCGCCAGCAGCCGAGGGCTTGTTAGCGAGCAGTACTTC. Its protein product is CASSRGLVSEQYF.

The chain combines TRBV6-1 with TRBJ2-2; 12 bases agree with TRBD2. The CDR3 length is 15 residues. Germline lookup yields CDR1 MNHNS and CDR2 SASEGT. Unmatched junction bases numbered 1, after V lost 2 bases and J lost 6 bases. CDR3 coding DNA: TGTGCCAGCAGTGAACTAGCGGGAGGGTCCGGGGAGCTGTTTTTT. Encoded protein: CASSELAGGSGELFF.

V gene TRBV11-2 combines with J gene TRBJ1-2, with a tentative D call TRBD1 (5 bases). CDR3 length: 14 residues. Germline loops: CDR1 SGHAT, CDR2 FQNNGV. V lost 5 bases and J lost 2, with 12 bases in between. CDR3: CASSLGLENYGYTF. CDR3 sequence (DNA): TGTGCCAGCAGCCTGGGACTGGAAAACTATGGCTACACCTTC.

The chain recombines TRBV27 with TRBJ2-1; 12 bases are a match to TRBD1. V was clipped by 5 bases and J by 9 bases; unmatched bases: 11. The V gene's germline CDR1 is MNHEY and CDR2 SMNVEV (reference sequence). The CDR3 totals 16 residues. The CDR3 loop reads CASSPSGQGAFFEQFF. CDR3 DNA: TGTGCCAGCAGTCCGTCGGGACAGGGGGCTTTTTTTGAGCAGTTCTTC.

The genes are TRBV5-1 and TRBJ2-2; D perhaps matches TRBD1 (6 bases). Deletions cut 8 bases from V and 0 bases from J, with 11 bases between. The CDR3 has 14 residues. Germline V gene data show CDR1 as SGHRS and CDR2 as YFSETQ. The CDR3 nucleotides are TGCGCCAGTAGGACAGTCTCGAACACCGGGGAGCTGTTTTTT. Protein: CASRTVSNTGELFF.

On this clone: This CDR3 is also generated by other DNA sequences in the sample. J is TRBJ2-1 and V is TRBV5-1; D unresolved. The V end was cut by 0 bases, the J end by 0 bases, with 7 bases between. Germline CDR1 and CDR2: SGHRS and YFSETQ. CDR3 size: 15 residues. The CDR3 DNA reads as TGCGCCAGCAGCTTGGACCTGAGCTCCTACAATGAGCAGTTCTTC. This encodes CASSLDLSSYNEQFF.

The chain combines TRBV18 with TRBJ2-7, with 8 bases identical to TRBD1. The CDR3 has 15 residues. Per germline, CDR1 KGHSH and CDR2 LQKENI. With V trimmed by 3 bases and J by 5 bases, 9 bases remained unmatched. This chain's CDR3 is CASSPSLTGVNEQYF. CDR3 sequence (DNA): TGTGCCAGCTCACCGAGCCTGACAGGGGTGAACGAGCAGTACTTC. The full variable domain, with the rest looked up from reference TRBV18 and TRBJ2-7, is NAGVMQNPRHLVRRRGQEARLRCSPMKGHSHVYWYRQLPEEGLKFMVYLQKENIIDESGMPKERFSAEFPKEGPSILRIQQVVRGDSAAYFCASSPSLTGVNEQYFGPGTRLTVT.

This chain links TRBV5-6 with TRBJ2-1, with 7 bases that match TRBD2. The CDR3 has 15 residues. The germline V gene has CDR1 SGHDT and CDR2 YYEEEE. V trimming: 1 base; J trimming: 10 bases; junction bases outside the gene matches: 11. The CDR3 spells CASSLLTSSHSEQFF. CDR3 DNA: TGTGCCAGCAGCTTGTTGACTAGCTCCCACTCCGAGCAGTTCTTC.